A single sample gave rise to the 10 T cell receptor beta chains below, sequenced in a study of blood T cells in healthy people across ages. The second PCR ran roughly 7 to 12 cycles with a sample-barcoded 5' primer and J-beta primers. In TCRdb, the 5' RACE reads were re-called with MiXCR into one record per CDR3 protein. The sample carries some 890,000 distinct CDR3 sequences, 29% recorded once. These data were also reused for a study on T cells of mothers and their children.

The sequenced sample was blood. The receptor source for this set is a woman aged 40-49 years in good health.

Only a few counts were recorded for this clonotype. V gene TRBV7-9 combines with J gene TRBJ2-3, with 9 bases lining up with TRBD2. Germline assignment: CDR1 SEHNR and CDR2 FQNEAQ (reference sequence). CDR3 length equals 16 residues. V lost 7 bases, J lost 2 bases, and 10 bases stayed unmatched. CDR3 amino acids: CASTSGPSGVTDTQYF. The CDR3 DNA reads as TGTGCCAGCACCTCCGGTCCTAGCGGGGTCACAGATACGCAGTATTTT.

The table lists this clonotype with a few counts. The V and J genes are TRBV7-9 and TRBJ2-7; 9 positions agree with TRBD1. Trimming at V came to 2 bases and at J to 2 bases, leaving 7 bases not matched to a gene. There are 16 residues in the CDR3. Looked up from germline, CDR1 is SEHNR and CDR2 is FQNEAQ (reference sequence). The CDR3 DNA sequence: TGTGCCAGCAGCTTATTGGGGACAGGGATAACCTACGAGCAGTACTTC. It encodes CASSLLGTGITYEQYF.

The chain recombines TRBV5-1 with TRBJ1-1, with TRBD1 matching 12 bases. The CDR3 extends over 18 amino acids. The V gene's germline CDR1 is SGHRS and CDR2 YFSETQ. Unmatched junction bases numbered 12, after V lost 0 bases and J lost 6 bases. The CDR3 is CASSLEGTGGASVSEAFF. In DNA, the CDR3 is TGCGCCAGCAGCTTGGAGGGGACAGGGGGCGCGTCCGTGTCTGAAGCTTTCTTT.

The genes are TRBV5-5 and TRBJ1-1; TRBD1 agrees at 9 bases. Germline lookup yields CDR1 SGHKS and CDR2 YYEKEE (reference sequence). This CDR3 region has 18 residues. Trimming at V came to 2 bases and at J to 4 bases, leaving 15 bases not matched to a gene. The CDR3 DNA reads TGTGCCAGCAGCTTCCGTTCGTACACAGGGGGCCCGTCCACTGAAGCTTTCTTT. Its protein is CASSFRSYTGGPSTEAFF.

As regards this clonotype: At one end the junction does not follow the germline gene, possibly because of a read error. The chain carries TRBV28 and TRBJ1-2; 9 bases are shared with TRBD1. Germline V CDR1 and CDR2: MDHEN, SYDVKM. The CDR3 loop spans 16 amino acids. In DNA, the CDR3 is TGTGCCAGCAGCCCGTCCGAGAACAGGGGGCTCTATGGCTACAACTTC. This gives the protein CASSPSENRGLYGYNF.

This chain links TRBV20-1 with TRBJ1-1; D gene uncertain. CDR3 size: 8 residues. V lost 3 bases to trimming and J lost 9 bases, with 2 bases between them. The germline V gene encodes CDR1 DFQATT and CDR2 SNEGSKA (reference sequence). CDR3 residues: CSASQAFF. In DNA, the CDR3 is TGCAGTGCTAGTCAAGCTTTCTTT.

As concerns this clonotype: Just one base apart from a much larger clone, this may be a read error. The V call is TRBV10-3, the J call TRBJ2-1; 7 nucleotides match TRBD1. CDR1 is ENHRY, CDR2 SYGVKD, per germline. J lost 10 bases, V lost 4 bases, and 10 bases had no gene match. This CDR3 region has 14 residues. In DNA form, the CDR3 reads TGTGCCATCAGTGGGTCTTCTAGGGGGCGAGAGCAGTTCTTC. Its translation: CAISGSSRGREQFF.

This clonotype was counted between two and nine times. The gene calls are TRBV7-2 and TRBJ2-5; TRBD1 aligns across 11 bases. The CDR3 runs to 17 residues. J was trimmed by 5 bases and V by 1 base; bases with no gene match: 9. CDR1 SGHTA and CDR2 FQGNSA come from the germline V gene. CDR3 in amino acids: CASSLGLLDRGLETQYF. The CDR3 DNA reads TGTGCCAGCAGCTTAGGGTTGTTGGACAGGGGGCTGGAGACCCAGTACTTC.

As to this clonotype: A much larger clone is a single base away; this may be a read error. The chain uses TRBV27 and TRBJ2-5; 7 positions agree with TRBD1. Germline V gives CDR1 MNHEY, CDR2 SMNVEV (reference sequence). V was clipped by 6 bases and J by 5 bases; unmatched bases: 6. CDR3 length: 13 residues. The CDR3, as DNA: TGTGCCAGCAGGTTAGGGGGCTGGGAGACCCAGTACTTC. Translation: CASRLGGWETQYF.

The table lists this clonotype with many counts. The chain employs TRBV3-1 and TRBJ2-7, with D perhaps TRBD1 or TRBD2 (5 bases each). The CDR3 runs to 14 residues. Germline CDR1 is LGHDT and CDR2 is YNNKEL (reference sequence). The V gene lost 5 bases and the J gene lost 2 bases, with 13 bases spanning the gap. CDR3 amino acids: CASSFKGRTYEQYF. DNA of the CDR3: TGTGCCAGCAGCTTTAAGGGACGGACCTACGAGCAGTACTTC.